The source of this TCR beta chain is a study of a mutant IDH1 vaccine in newly diagnosed glioma. The overall study: The treated group averaged about 41 years old and was around 62% male, approximately 38% female. The earlier regimen, radiotherapy, temozolomide, or both, was most often both.

The data were produced by immunoSEQ multiplex PCR, yet TCRdb's version contains in-frame clones alone and is incomplete. This sample has over 50,000 clones, with around three quarters found just once. This CDR3 has 15 residues. CDR1 and CDR2 (germline): KGHSH, LQKENI. With 3 bases removed from V and 0 bases from J, the gap between germline ends came to 12 bases. In regard to this clone: The antigen is undetermined.

The time point: week 47, end of study. A 20-mer mutant IDH1 peptide at 300 ug was injected subcutaneously with topical imiquimod. The clonotype originates from a woman aged 40 to 50 with glioma. Some clones in this sample may be carry-over from other donors' samples. V gene TRBV18 combines with J gene TRBJ2-7; D remains ambiguous. Sequenced here: PBMCs, sampled from a glioma patient whose treatment included an IDH1 peptide vaccine. The CDR3 reads CASSPDLTPSYEQYF. The CDR3, as DNA: TGTGCCAGCTCACCTGACCTAACCCCCTCCTACGAGCAGTACTTC.